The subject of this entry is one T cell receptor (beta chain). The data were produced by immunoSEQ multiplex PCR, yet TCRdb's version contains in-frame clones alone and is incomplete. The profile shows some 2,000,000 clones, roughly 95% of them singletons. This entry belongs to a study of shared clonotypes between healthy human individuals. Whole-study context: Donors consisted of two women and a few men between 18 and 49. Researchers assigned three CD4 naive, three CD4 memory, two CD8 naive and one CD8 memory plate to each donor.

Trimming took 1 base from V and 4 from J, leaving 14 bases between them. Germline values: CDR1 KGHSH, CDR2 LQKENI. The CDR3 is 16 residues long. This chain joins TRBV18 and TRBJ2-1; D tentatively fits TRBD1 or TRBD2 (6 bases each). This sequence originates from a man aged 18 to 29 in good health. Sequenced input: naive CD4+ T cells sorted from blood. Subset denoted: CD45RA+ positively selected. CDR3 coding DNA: TGTGCCAGCTCACCACAGGGGGGACGCAATTACAATGAGCAGTTCTTC. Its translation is CASSPQGGRNYNEQFF.